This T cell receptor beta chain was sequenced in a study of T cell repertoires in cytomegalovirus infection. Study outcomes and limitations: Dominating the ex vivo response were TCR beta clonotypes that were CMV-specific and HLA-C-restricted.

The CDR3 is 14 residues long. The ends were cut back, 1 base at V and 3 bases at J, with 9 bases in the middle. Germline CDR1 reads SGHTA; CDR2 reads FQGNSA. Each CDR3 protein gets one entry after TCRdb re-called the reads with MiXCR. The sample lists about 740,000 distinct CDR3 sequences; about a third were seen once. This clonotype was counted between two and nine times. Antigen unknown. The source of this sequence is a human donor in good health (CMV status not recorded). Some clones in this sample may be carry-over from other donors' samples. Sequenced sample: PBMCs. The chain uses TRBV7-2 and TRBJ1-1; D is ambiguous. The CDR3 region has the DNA TGTGCCAGCAGCTTAGACAGAATCCACACTGAAGCTTTCTTT. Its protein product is CASSLDRIHTEAFF.